This T cell receptor (beta chain) was captured in a study of T cells in localized non-small cell lung cancer. Clones were sequenced by immunoSEQ multiplex PCR, and TCRdb holds only the in-frame ones, with some missing. Altogether tens of thousands of clones are present, approximately 80% being singletons, with the ten largest covering 20%. About this clone: Its antigen is still unknown.

Notes on the study in general: Of the top 100 tumor clones, median roughly 60 were in adjacent lung, about 26 among its top 100.

This specimen was peripheral blood, taken before any cancer treatment. The sequence was collected from a female donor aged 60 or older with stage II squamous cell lung carcinoma.

The CDR3 loop is CASSLEQGSSSYNEQFF. The DNA for the CDR3 is TGCGCCAGCAGCTTGGAACAGGGGTCAAGCTCCTACAATGAGCAGTTCTTC. The chain uses TRBV5-1 and TRBJ2-1; the match to TRBD1 covers 7 bases. V shed 0 bases and J 0 bases; nucleotides not matched to a gene: 6. Germline values: CDR1 SGHRS, CDR2 YFSETQ. The CDR3 totals 17 residues.